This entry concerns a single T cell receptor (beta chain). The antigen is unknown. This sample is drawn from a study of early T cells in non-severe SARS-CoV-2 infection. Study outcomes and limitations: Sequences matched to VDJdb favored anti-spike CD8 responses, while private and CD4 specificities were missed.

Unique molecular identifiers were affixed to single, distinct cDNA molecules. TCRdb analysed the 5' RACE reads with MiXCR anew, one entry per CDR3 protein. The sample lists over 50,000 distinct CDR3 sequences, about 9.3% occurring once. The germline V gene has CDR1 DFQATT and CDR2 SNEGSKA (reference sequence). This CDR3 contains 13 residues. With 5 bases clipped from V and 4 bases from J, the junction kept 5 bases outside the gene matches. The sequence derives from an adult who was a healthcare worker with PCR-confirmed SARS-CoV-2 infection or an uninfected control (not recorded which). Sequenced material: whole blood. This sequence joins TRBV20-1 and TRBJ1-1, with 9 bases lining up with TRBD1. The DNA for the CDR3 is TGCAGTGCTCCACGGGACAGGGTCACTGAAGCTTTCTTT. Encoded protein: CSAPRDRVTEAFF.